This TCR beta chain was captured by sequencing in a study of early T cells in non-severe SARS-CoV-2 infection. Study at large: Chains stayed unpaired after sequencing of bulk RNA from unsorted whole blood. Study observations and caveats: Lookups in VDJdb leaned toward anti-spike CD8 responses and missed private and CD4 specificities.

Comments on this clonotype: The antigen is not known.

This CDR3 contains 14 residues. Looked up from germline, CDR1 is SGHTA and CDR2 is FQGNSA. V was trimmed by 8 bases and J by 3 bases, leaving 11 bases between them. Molecules of cDNA were individually given unique molecular identifiers that were attached to them. TCRdb analysed the 5' RACE reads with MiXCR anew, one entry per CDR3 protein. Among about 56,000 distinct CDR3 sequences, under 12% were seen once, and the ten largest hold approximately 6.5%. The sample taken for sequencing was whole blood. V and J are TRBV7-2 and TRBJ1-6; D is unclear. The source of this sequence is an adult who was a healthcare worker with PCR-confirmed SARS-CoV-2 infection or an uninfected control (not recorded which). CDR3 nucleotides: TGTGCCAGCGGGCACAGCGACTATAATTCACCCCTCCACTTT. Protein: CASGHSDYNSPLHF.